This TCR beta chain was sequenced in a study of T cell responses to AZD1222 COVID-19 vaccine. Study in general: Doses given second, at about 4 or about 12 weeks, were pooled. Notes on the study in general: With dominance at 160-218 and 743-854, vaccine-associated CD4 TCRs spanned spike. Two AZD1222 doses significantly raised spike-specific TCR breadth and depth over controls. Recipients of AZD1222 seropositive at baseline numbered only five or six.

TCRdb's copy holds only in-frame clones and misses some; the assay was immunoSEQ multiplex PCR. The sample comprises approximately 130,000 clones, around nine tenths of which are singletons, and 1.5% to 2% rests with the top ten. With respect to this clone: Its specificity is not known.

The V end was cut by 0 bases, the J end by 2 bases, with 13 bases between. The CDR3 is made up of 16 amino acids. Germline V lookup: CDR1 LGHNA, CDR2 YNFKEQ. V and J are TRBV4-2 and TRBJ1-2; TRBD1 is a possible D gene (6 bases). The sequence came from an adult in good health. Sequencing used peripheral blood, obtained on day 0 of AZD1222 vaccination. The CDR3 DNA follows: TGTGCCAGCAGCCAAGATCAGGGGACATTCAACTATGGCTACACCTTC. Its translation: CASSQDQGTFNYGYTF.